A selection of T cell receptor beta chains follows, all from one sample in a study of T cells in Graves' hyperthyroidism and ophthalmopathy. TCRdb redid the calling of the multiplex PCR reads with MiXCR, one entry per CDR3 protein. Among 650,000 to 700,000 distinct CDR3 sequences listed, 15% to 20% were seen once. Specimen: blood. The source is a man aged 50 to 60 with Graves' hyperthyroidism. The CDR3 runs from the conserved cysteine through the conserved F or W. A D gene is named only where the DNA matches it firmly. Clone size is shown for a subset of rows, as once, few, many or a class of expanded clone.

j_call d_call clone_size v_call cdr3_aa cdr3_nt
TRBJ2-7 TRBD1 many TRBV20-1 CSATVSRTGSYEQYF TGCAGTGCTACTGTATCCCGGACAGGGTCCTACGAGCAGTACTTC
TRBJ2-2 TRBD2 few TRBV29-1 CSGVGGGTGELFF TGCAGCGGCGTCGGGGGGGGCACCGGGGAGCTGTTTTTT
TRBJ2-1 . . TRBV6-1 CASSEVHGVNEQFF TGTGCCAGCAGTGAAGTTCATGGCGTAAATGAGCAGTTCTTC
TRBJ2-1 TRBD2 few TRBV20-1 CSARDNERGYNEQFF TGCAGTGCTAGAGATAACGAGCGGGGGTACAATGAGCAGTTCTTC
TRBJ2-7 . many TRBV27 CASTPTGLLGEQYF TGTGCCAGCACCCCAACCGGGCTCCTGGGCGAGCAGTACTTC
TRBJ2-7 . many TRBV27 CASGGGYEQYF TGTGCCAGCGGAGGGGGCTACGAGCAGTACTTC
TRBJ2-5 . . TRBV10-3 CAMRDQKETQYF TGTGCCATGCGGGACCAGAAAGAGACCCAGTACTTC
TRBJ1-2 . . TRBV28 CASSLSGAYTF TGTGCCAGCAGTTTATCAGGGGCCTACACCTTC
TRBJ2-7 . few TRBV6-2/TRBV6-3 CASSYYEDYEQYF TGTGCCAGCAGTTACTATGAGGATTACGAGCAGTACTTC
TRBJ1-5 . once TRBV20-1 CSASFYPGSDQPQHF TGCAGTGCTTCCTTCTACCCAGGGTCGGATCAGCCCCAGCATTTT
TRBJ2-1 . few TRBV24-1 CATSRPGTGVTGHEQFF TGTGCCACCAGTCGGCCCGGGACTGGCGTTACGGGGCATGAGCAGTTCTTC
TRBJ1-2 . . TRBV6-5 CASSSQPLGGYGYTF TGTGCCAGCAGTTCGCAACCTTTGGGGGGGTATGGCTACACCTTC
TRBJ2-1 TRBD2 . TRBV10-3 CAIREGPHNEQFF TGTGCCATCCGGGAGGGCCCCCACAATGAGCAGTTCTTC
TRBJ2-5 . many TRBV11-2 CASSPRTAQETQYF TGTGCCAGCAGCCCCCGGACAGCTCAAGAGACCCAGTACTTC
TRBJ1-1 . once TRBV27 CASRSRHSMNTEAFF TGTGCCAGCAGGTCGAGACACTCCATGAACACTGAAGCTTTCTTT
TRBJ2-7 . many TRBV20-1 CSALLNSYEQYF TGCAGTGCCTTGCTTAACTCCTACGAGCAGTACTTC
TRBJ1-3 . . TRBV6-1 CASRLDRTIYF TGTGCCAGCAGACTGGATCGCACCATATATTTT
TRBJ2-3 TRBD2 few TRBV7-9 CASSPMGSGSNTQYF TGTGCCAGCAGCCCCATGGGTAGCGGGAGTAATACGCAGTATTTT
TRBJ2-1 TRBD2 . TRBV29-1 CSTRGGQHNEQFF TGCAGCACCCGGGGGGGACAACACAATGAGCAGTTCTTC
TRBJ2-7 . many TRBV5-4 CASSSGEANEQYF TGTGCCAGCAGCTCCGGGGAAGCTAACGAGCAGTACTTC
TRBJ2-1 . . TRBV20-1 CSARELGDTYNEQFF TGCAGTGCTAGAGAACTAGGTGATACCTACAATGAGCAGTTCTTC
TRBJ2-3 TRBD2 many TRBV20-1 CSARASSGRLTDTQYF TGCAGTGCTAGAGCCTCTAGCGGGAGGTTAACAGATACGCAGTATTTT
TRBJ2-7 TRBD2 once TRBV14 CASSPWTRTYEQYF TGTGCCAGCAGCCCTTGGACTAGAACCTACGAGCAGTACTTC
TRBJ2-7 TRBD2 many TRBV7-9 CASSLASGIYEQYF TGTGCCAGCAGCTTAGCGAGCGGGATCTACGAGCAGTACTTC
TRBJ2-5 TRBD1 many TRBV28 CASRSDRVGETQYF TGTGCCAGCAGGTCCGACAGGGTGGGAGAGACCCAGTACTTC
TRBJ2-1 TRBD2 many TRBV28 CASSFVSSGRKSNEQFF TGTGCCAGCAGTTTTGTATCTAGCGGGAGGAAGTCCAATGAGCAGTTCTTC